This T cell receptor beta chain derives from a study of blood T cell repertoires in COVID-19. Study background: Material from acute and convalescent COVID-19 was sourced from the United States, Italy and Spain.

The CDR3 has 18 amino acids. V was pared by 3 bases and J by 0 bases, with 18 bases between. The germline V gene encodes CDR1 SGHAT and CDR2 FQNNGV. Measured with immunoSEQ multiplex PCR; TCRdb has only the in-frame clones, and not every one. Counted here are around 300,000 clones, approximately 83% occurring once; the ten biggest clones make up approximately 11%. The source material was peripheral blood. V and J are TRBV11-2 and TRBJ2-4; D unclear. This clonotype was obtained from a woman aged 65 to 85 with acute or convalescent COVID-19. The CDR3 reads CASSFLSPRHIAKNIQYF. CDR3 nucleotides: TGTGCCAGCAGCTTCCTCTCCCCCCGACATATAGCCAAAAACATTCAGTACTTC.